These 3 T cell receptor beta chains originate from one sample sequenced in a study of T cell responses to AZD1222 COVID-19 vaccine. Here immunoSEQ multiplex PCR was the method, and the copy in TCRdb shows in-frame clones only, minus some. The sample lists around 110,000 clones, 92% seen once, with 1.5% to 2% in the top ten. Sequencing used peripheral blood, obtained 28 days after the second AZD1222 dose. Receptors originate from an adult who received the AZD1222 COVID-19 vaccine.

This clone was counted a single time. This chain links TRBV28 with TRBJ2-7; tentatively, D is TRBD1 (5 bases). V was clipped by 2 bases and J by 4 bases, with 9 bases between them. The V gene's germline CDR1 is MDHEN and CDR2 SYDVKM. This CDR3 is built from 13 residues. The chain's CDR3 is CASSLLGVYEQYF. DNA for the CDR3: TGTGCCAGCAGTTTACTAGGGGTATACGAGCAGTACTTC.

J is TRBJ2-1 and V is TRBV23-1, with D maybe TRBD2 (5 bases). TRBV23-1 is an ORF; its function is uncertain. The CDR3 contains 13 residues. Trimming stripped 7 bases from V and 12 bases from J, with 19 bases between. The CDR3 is CASTTTRIDGQFF. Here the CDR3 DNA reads TGCGCCAGCACTACCACTAGAATTGATGGGCAGTTCTTC.

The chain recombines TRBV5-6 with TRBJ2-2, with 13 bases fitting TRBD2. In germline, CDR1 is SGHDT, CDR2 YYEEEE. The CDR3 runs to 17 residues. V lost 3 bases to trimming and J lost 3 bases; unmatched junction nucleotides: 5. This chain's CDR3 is CASSYPGLAGDTGELFF. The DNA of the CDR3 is TGTGCCAGCAGCTACCCCGGACTAGCGGGAGACACCGGGGAGCTGTTTTTT.